This entry concerns a single T cell receptor beta chain. This record comes from a study of blood T cell repertoires in COVID-19. V lost 2 bases and J lost 8, with 12 bases in between. This CDR3 has 13 residues. Sequenced by immunoSEQ multiplex PCR; TCRdb stores in-frame clones only, minus some. The sample lists 350,000 to 400,000 clones; approximately 93% were seen once. The V call is TRBV12-3 or TRBV12-4, the J call TRBJ1-2; D is unresolved. The clonotype comes from a woman aged 40 to 50 who had been exposed to COVID-19. Sequencing input: PBMCs or T cells enriched from blood (not recorded which). The CDR3 protein is CASSLIGRRGYTF. The CDR3, as DNA: TGTGCCAGCAGTTTAATCGGCCGGAGGGGCTACACCTTC.